This entry concerns a single TCR beta chain. Its specificity is not known. Each gene name is a mouse one. The read ends 1 residue shy of where the CDR3 ends; the end is completed using the germline J gene. The repertoire was sequenced with immunoSEQ multiplex PCR; TCRdb's copy has only in-frame clones and lacks some. The sample has nearly 7,000 clones; approximately 34% are singletons. This entry comes from a study of tissue T cells after allogeneic stem cell transplantation. The time point was: mouse harvest day 14 after allogeneic transplant. The graft held 10^6 splenic CD5+ T cells and 10^7 T-cell-depleted bone marrow cells. Tissues came from B6→BALB/c major-mismatch GVHD mice at day 7 or 14. Study results and limitations: Anatomically similar tissues had similar TCR repertoires within each patient.

V lost 4 bases to trimming and J lost 0 bases, with 4 bases between them. This CDR3 is built from 13 residues. CDR1 is KGHPV, CDR2 FQNQEV, per germline (reference sequence). The chain joins TRBV26 to TRBJ1-3, with D unclear. This clonotype originated in a female BALB/c mouse given C57BL/6 T cells with graft-versus-host disease after an allogeneic hematopoietic cell transplant. Sequenced: skin. CDR3 residues: CASSRGSGNTLYF. CDR3 DNA (partial): TGTGCCAGCAGTCGGGGTTCTGGAAATACGCTCTAT.